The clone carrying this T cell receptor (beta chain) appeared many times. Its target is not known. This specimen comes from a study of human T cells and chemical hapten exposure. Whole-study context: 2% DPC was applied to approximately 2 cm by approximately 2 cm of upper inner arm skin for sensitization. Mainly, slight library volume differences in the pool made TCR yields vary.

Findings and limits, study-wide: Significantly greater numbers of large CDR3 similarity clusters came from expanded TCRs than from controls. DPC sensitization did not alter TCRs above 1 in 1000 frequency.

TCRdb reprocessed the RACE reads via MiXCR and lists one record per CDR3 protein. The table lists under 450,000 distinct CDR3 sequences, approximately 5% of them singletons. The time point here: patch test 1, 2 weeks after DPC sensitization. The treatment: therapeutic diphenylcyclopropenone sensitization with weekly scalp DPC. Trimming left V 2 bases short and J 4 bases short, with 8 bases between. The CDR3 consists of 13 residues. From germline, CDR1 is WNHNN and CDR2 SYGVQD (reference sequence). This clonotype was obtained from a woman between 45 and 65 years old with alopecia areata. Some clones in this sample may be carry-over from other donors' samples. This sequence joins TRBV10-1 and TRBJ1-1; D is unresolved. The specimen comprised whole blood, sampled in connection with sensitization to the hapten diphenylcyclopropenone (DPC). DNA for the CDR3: TGCGCCAGCAGTGAGATGGGTCCCACTGAAGCTTTCTTT. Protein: CASSEMGPTEAFF.